This record concerns one T cell receptor (beta chain) sequence. Here immunoSEQ multiplex PCR was the method, and the copy in TCRdb shows in-frame clones only, minus some. The sample yields approximately 2.5 million clones, roughly 93% seen once. Germline assignment: CDR1 KGHSH and CDR2 LQKENI. CDR3 length: 14 amino acids. V lost 4 bases to trimming and J lost 2 bases, with 6 bases between them. The split of CD4+ cells yielded CD45RA+ naive and CD45RA-negative memory subsets. This specimen comes from a study of shared clonotypes between healthy human individuals. The rearrangement uses TRBV18 and TRBJ2-6; no reliable D call. The TCR sequence derives from a man aged 18 to 35 in good health. Some clones in this sample may be carry-over from other donors' samples. Sequenced input: naive CD4+ T cells from PBMCs. Documented subset: CD45RA+ positively selected. Here the CDR3 reads CASSLSAGANVLTF. The CDR3 DNA sequence: TGTGCCAGCTCACTTTCTGCTGGGGCCAACGTCCTGACTTTC.